The 22 T cell receptor beta chains presented below share a single source sample, sequenced in a study of blood T cell repertoires in COVID-19. TCRdb keeps only in-frame clones here, not all; method: immunoSEQ multiplex PCR. The sample lists 97,000 or so clones, just under 85% occurring once. Sequencing was performed on peripheral blood. The receptors shown here come from a man aged 35 to 55 with active or convalescent COVID-19.

The chain combines TRBV5-1 with TRBJ1-4; 9 bases are a match to TRBD1. The CDR3 spans 14 residues. Per the germline V gene, CDR1 is SGHRS and CDR2 is YFSETQ. The junction had 1 base not matched to a gene; V was cut back by 2 bases and J by 5 bases. The chain's CDR3 is CASSFGQGNEKLFF. As DNA, the CDR3 is TGCGCCAGCAGCTTCGGACAGGGGAATGAAAAACTGTTTTTT.

CDR3 DNA sequence: TGTGCCAGCAGTTTACAACTAGCGGGGGGGGCGGATGAGCAGTTCTTC. Translated, it gives CASSLQLAGGADEQFF. This chain connects TRBV6-4 to TRBJ2-1; TRBD2 aligns across 13 bases. Germline values: CDR1 MRHNA, CDR2 SNTAGT. The CDR3 length is 16 residues. V lost 5 bases and J lost 8; bases outside the gene matches: 9.

This chain uses TRBV4-1 with TRBJ1-4, with D maybe TRBD1 (6 bases). The CDR3 totals 15 residues. V lost 2 bases to trimming and J lost 5 bases, with 12 bases between them. From germline, CDR1 is MGHRA and CDR2 YSYEKL. The DNA of the CDR3 is TGCGCCAGCAGCCAACCAAACAGGGTGAATGAAAAACTGTTTTTT. Translated, it gives CASSQPNRVNEKLFF.

In DNA form, the CDR3 reads TGCGCCAGCAGCCAAGAGGGGGCAGCTGGAAACACCATATATTTT. Translation gives CASSQEGAAGNTIYF. The genes are TRBV4-3 and TRBJ1-3; perhaps TRBD1 as D (6 bases). Germline CDR1 is LGHNA and CDR2 is YSLEER. There are 15 residues in the CDR3. V was shortened by 0 bases and J by 2 bases, with 8 bases between the two germline ends.

This clone was counted once. This chain joins TRBV4-1 and TRBJ1-4, with a possible D match to TRBD1 (6 bases). There are 19 residues in the CDR3. The germline gives CDR1 MGHRA, CDR2 YSYEKL. Trimming pared 0 bases from V and 7 bases from J, leaving 24 bases between. CDR3 residues: CASSQDPQGRALAGEKLFF. DNA for the CDR3: TGCGCCAGCAGCCAAGATCCTCAGGGGAGGGCCTTAGCGGGTGAAAAACTGTTTTTT.

The V gene is TRBV27, the J gene TRBJ1-1; D is possibly TRBD1 (5 bases). Trimming took off 1 base at V and 2 bases at J, with 8 bases between the two ends. Per germline, CDR1 MNHEY and CDR2 SMNVEV (reference sequence). The CDR3 loop spans 14 amino acids. The CDR3 loop reads CASSLFRGNTEAFF. The CDR3 DNA reads as TGTGCCAGCAGTTTATTTAGGGGAAACACTGAAGCTTTCTTT.

This clone appeared a single time. J is TRBJ2-7 and V is TRBV12-5, with TRBD2 matching 8 bases. There are 16 residues in the CDR3. The germline V gene has CDR1 LGHNT and CDR2 FRNRAP. Trimming at V came to 0 bases and at J to 5 bases, leaving 9 bases not matched to a gene. CDR3 in DNA: TGTGCTAGTGGTTTGGTACCCCAGCGGGGGTCCGACGAGCAGTACTTC. Translated, it gives CASGLVPQRGSDEQYF.

The chain carries TRBV6-4 and TRBJ2-3; D is possibly TRBD2 (5 bases). The V end was cut by 2 bases, the J end by 1 base, with 7 bases between. The CDR3 runs 14 residues. Germline V gene sequence: CDR1 MRHNA, CDR2 SNTAGT. CDR3: CASSDRAGTDTQYF. CDR3 bases: TGTGCCAGCAGTGACAGAGCGGGCACAGATACGCAGTATTTT.

This chain joins TRBV7-3 and TRBJ2-1, with 9 nucleotides matching TRBD2. The V and J ends lost 5 bases and 9 bases, in that order; junction bases with no gene match: 8. The germline V gene has CDR1 SGHTA and CDR2 FQGTGA. The CDR3 sequence is 14 residues long. CDR3 nucleotides: TGTGCCAGCAGCCCCCGGACTAGCGTGGGTGAGCAGTTCTTC. Translating gives CASSPRTSVGEQFF.

The rearrangement links TRBV10-3 to TRBJ2-3; 8 bases agree with TRBD2. CDR1 is ENHRY and CDR2 is SYGVKD in the germline V gene. V was clipped by 10 bases and J by 4 bases; unmatched bases: 4. The CDR3 has 12 residues. As DNA, the CDR3 is TGTGCCACAACCGGGGGGGCAGATACGCAGTATTTT. The encoded protein is CATTGGADTQYF.

This clone was detected only a few times. The rearrangement uses TRBV5-8 and TRBJ1-4; TRBD1 matches 7 bases. Germline CDR1 reads SGHTS; CDR2 reads YDEGEE. Trimming cost V 2 bases and J 7 bases; bases outside gene matches: 8. The CDR3 extends over 15 amino acids. CDR3 amino acids: CASSFSTGDVEKLFF. The CDR3 nucleotides are TGTGCCAGCAGCTTCTCTACAGGGGACGTTGAAAAACTGTTTTTT.

The rearrangement uses TRBV10-3 and TRBJ1-2, with 7 bases that match TRBD1. V was pared by 6 bases and J by 1 base, with 5 bases of the junction left unmatched. CDR3 length equals 14 residues. Germline V CDR1 and CDR2: ENHRY, SYGVKD. CDR3 residues: CAISRDRVNYGYTF. In DNA form, the CDR3 reads TGTGCCATCAGCCGGGACAGAGTTAACTATGGCTACACCTTC.

This clone was counted a single time. The chain employs TRBV28 and TRBJ1-2, with D perhaps TRBD1 (6 bases). The CDR3 is made up of 12 amino acids. The V and J ends lost 5 bases and 5 bases respectively, with 9 bases between them. The germline V gene has CDR1 MDHEN and CDR2 SYDVKM. CDR3 DNA: TGTGCCAGCAGTACAGGACAGTATGGCTACACCTTC. Translating gives CASSTGQYGYTF.

The genes are TRBV12-3 or TRBV12-4 and TRBJ1-2; D not certain. The CDR3 sequence is 12 residues long. V lost 10 bases to trimming and J lost 5 bases, with 14 bases between them. The CDR3 bases are TGTGCCATCGGGAAGGACGGGTATGGCTACACCTTC. It translates to CAIGKDGYGYTF.

The chain joins TRBV3-1 (or the pseudogene TRBV3-2) to TRBJ1-6; a weak D match, TRBD1 (5 bases). The CDR3 has 14 amino acids. The V end was cut by 1 base, the J end by 10 bases, with 11 bases between. CDR1 and CDR2 (germline): LGHDT, YNNKEL (reference sequence). CDR3 DNA: TGTGCCAGCAGCCAAGTGAGGCAGGGATCACCCCTCCACTTT. Translated: CASSQVRQGSPLHF.

This rearrangement joins TRBV30 to TRBJ1-4; D is perhaps TRBD1 (6 bases). The CDR3 has 16 residues. From germline, CDR1 is GTSNPN and CDR2 SVGIG (reference sequence). Trimming left V 3 bases short and J 6 bases short, with 20 bases between. CDR3 residues: CAWRPQGTRRHEKLFF. The DNA for the CDR3 is TGTGCCTGGAGACCTCAGGGGACACGGCGGCATGAAAAACTGTTTTTT.

J is TRBJ2-2 and V is TRBV2, with TRBD2 matching 7 bases. Germline V gene lookup returns CDR1 SNHLY and CDR2 FYNNEI. This CDR3 has 16 residues. J lost 1 base, V lost 2 bases, and 4 bases had no gene match. The CDR3 region has the DNA TGTGCCAGCAGTGAATTCGGGGGGAAGAACACCGGGGAGCTGTTTTTT. Its protein product is CASSEFGGKNTGELFF.

This chain's CDR3 is CAISESEIEIAKNIQYF. DNA of the CDR3: TGTGCCATCAGTGAGTCTGAAATTGAGATAGCCAAAAACATTCAGTACTTC. V gene TRBV10-3 combines with J gene TRBJ2-4, with D unresolved. The CDR3 covers 17 residues. V was pared by 0 bases and J by 0 bases, with 12 bases between. Germline lookup yields CDR1 ENHRY and CDR2 SYGVKD.

The chain uses TRBV5-8 and TRBJ2-1, with 9 bases lining up with TRBD2. This CDR3 contains 14 residues. V shed 3 bases and J 9 bases; nucleotides not matched to a gene: 7. Germline CDR1 is SGHTS and CDR2 is YDEGEE. CDR3: CASSSSGASGEQFF. As DNA, the CDR3 is TGTGCCAGCAGCTCTAGCGGGGCGTCCGGTGAGCAGTTCTTC.

The rearrangement uses TRBV18 and TRBJ1-4; D ambiguous. The V gene's germline CDR1 is KGHSH and CDR2 LQKENI. Trimming removed 5 bases at V and 2 bases at J, with 12 bases between. CDR3 length equals 15 residues. This chain's CDR3 is CASSFGVGTNEKLFF. CDR3 in DNA: TGTGCCAGCTCATTCGGGGTCGGGACTAATGAAAAACTGTTTTTT.

This chain connects TRBV5-1 to TRBJ2-2; 9 positions agree with TRBD2. Germline V lookup: CDR1 SGHRS, CDR2 YFSETQ. The ends lost 1 base at V and 6 bases at J; junction bases unmatched: 7. This CDR3 contains 16 residues. The CDR3 nucleotides read TGCGCCAGCAGCTTGTCCGGACTAGCGTTTTCCGGGGAGCTGTTTTTT. It codes for CASSLSGLAFSGELFF.

CDR3 sequence: CASTPLGTTAGTQYF. The CDR3 DNA follows: TGCGCCAGCACCCCCCTCGGGACTACGGCTGGTACGCAGTATTTT. This rearrangement joins TRBV5-1 to TRBJ2-3, with 7 bases aligning to TRBD2. The CDR3 runs 15 residues. CDR1 and CDR2 from the germline V gene are SGHRS and YFSETQ. Trimming at V came to 6 bases and at J to 8 bases, leaving 15 bases not matched to a gene.